Listed below are T cell receptor beta chains from one sample, sequenced in a study of graft-versus-host responses after intestinal transplantation. Profiled with immunoSEQ multiplex PCR; TCRdb holds only in-frame clones, not every one. The profile shows about 80,000 clones, roughly 90% of them singletons. This specimen was PBMCs, taken 98 days after intestinal transplantation. The receptors here all came from a human patient who received an intestinal transplant, so some T cells may come from the graft donor. Each CDR3 is given with its conserved first and last residue. The order of the fields is clone size, V gene, J gene, D gene, CDR3 protein, CDR3 DNA. A D gene is named only where the DNA matches it firmly. Clone size, where shown, is once, few, many, or a class for clones that have expanded.

>NA|TRBV25-1|TRBJ2-7|TRBD1
CASSLQGSEQYF
TGTGCCAGCAGTTTACAGGGGAGCGAGCAGTACTTC
>NA|TRBV6-4|TRBJ1-2|TRBD1
CATWGDRGPLNYGYTF
TGTGCCACCTGGGGGGACAGGGGGCCTCTTAACTATGGCTACACCTTC
>NA|TRBV4-1|TRBJ2-1|TRBD2
CASSQDLGGGAHEQFF
TGCGCCAGCAGCCAAGATCTGGGCGGGGGGGCGCATGAGCAGTTCTTC
>NA|TRBV28|TRBJ1-5|NA
CATVAPLNQPQHF
TGTGCCACTGTGGCGCCCCTTAATCAGCCCCAGCATTTT
>NA|TRBV6-1|TRBJ1-4|NA
CASRRGGGEKLFF
TGTGCCAGCAGGAGGGGAGGGGGGGAAAAACTGTTTTTT
>NA|TRBV5-6|TRBJ1-2|NA
CASSLSTYGYTF
TGTGCCAGCAGCTTGAGCACATATGGCTACACCTTC
>NA|TRBV28|TRBJ2-2|NA
CASSTTDRTPRPGELFF
TGTGCCAGCAGCACCACCGATCGGACGCCTCGGCCCGGGGAGCTGTTTTTT
>NA|TRBV12-5|TRBJ2-1|TRBD2
CASGATSGGAKYNEQFF
TGTGCTAGTGGAGCGACTAGCGGGGGGGCAAAGTACAATGAGCAGTTCTTC
>NA|TRBV6-4|TRBJ2-7|NA
CASSPPVTYEQYF
TGTGCCAGCAGCCCGCCGGTTACCTACGAGCAGTACTTC
>NA|TRBV27|TRBJ2-1|NA
CASSFIPGGHNEQFF
TGTGCCAGCAGTTTCATTCCCGGGGGTCACAATGAGCAGTTCTTC
>NA|TRBV19|TRBJ2-3|NA
CASSRGARSADTQYF
TGTGCCAGTAGTAGGGGGGCTCGGAGCGCAGATACGCAGTATTTT
>NA|TRBV6-6|TRBJ1-2|NA
CASGRGVGGGYTF
TGTGCCAGCGGCCGGGGAGTCGGGGGTGGCTACACCTTC
>NA|TRBV28|TRBJ2-7|NA
CASSFGSRGVGEQYF
TGTGCCAGCAGTTTTGGGAGCAGGGGAGTCGGCGAGCAGTACTTC
>NA|TRBV4-1|TRBJ2-2|NA
CASSHTPIFTGELFF
TGCGCCAGCAGCCATACCCCGATATTCACCGGGGAGCTGTTTTTT
>NA|TRBV7-2|TRBJ2-3|NA
CASSLQDTQYF
TGTGCCAGCAGCTTACAAGATACGCAGTATTTT
>once|TRBV7-9|TRBJ1-1|NA
CASRTHLGTEAFF
TGTGCCAGCAGGACCCATTTAGGCACTGAAGCTTTCTTT
>NA|TRBV2|TRBJ1-1|NA
CAISPLSYVDTEAFF
TGTGCCATCTCCCCCTTGTCGTACGTCGACACTGAAGCTTTCTTT
>NA|TRBV6-5|TRBJ1-5|NA
CASEVDKFNQPQHF
TGTGCCAGCGAGGTGGACAAATTCAATCAGCCCCAGCATTTT
>NA|TRBV2|TRBJ2-6|NA
CASSSVPGANVLTF
TGTGCCAGCAGCTCAGTGCCTGGGGCCAACGTCCTGACTTTC
>NA|TRBV27|TRBJ1-4|NA
CASSPTNEKLFF
TGTGCCAGCAGTCCAACTAATGAAAAACTGTTTTTT
>NA|TRBV7-9|TRBJ1-4|NA
CASSYDRINEKLFF
TGTGCCAGCAGCTATGACAGGATTAATGAAAAACTGTTTTTT
>NA|TRBV2|TRBJ1-2|NA
CASQRYGYTF
TGTGCCAGCCAACGCTATGGCTACACCTTC
>NA|TRBV5-3|TRBJ2-3|NA
CARSFRQTFTDTQYF
TGTGCCAGAAGCTTTCGACAAACGTTCACAGATACGCAGTATTTT
>NA|TRBV28|TRBJ2-2|NA
CASSLLGTMNTGELFF
TGTGCCAGCAGTCTTCTCGGGACAATGAACACCGGGGAGCTGTTTTTT
>NA|TRBV7-9|TRBJ2-1|NA
CASSLAGTYNEQFF
TGTGCCAGCAGCTTAGCGGGTACCTACAATGAGCAGTTCTTC
>few|TRBV4-1|TRBJ2-7|TRBD1
CASSQDRGYEQYF
TGCGCCAGCAGCCAGGACAGGGGCTACGAGCAGTACTTC
>NA|TRBV7-2|TRBJ1-5|NA
CASSPTEEYSNQPQHF
TGTGCCAGCAGCCCCACAGAGGAGTATAGCAATCAGCCCCAGCATTTT
>NA|TRBV5-1|TRBJ2-3|NA
CASSLEGASADTQYF
TGCGCCAGCAGCTTGGAAGGGGCGAGTGCAGATACGCAGTATTTT